This T cell receptor (beta chain) was captured by sequencing in a study of cytomegalovirus exposure and HLA in healthy donors. Study background: Approximately 80 million unique TCRs, all from HLA-typed donors, were included in an early release of the data.

At sampling all donors were nominally healthy, likely with unrecorded immune exposures. Note on this clone: Its antigen is unknown.

Whole-study results and caveats: Per a prior analysis, the majority of TCR beta V segments were productive roughly 90% or roughly 30% of the time. In presence/absence analyses, roughly uniform sequencing depth across donors was assumed.

It was with 60 Vbeta and 13 Jbeta primers that the PCR ran. The assay was immunoSEQ multiplex PCR, and TCRdb's table has in-frame clones only and misses some. The sample lists 120,000 or so clones, more than 80% occurring once. The sequenced sample consisted of PBMCs. The sequence was collected from a male donor in good health and CMV-seronegative.

CDR3 coding DNA: TGCGCCAGCAGCTTATCAGGGACAGGGGGCATTGAAGCTTTCTTT. Translated, it gives CASSLSGTGGIEAFF. The chain carries TRBV5-1 and TRBJ1-1, with 12 positions matching TRBD1. The junction had 6 bases not matched to a gene; V was cut back by 2 bases and J by 7 bases. The V gene's germline CDR1 is SGHRS and CDR2 YFSETQ. The CDR3 is made up of 15 amino acids.